This T cell receptor (beta chain) was documented in a study of esophageal squamous cell carcinoma under preoperative chemotherapy (dated by TCRdb to 2016 to 2019). Regarding the study in general: Both tumor-infiltrating lymphocytes and peripheral blood T cells had their TCR repertoires profiled in the study. The study assessed how paclitaxel-nedaplatin chemotherapy affected T-cell receptor repertoires in patients with esophageal squamous cell carcinoma. Roughly 5 patients with primary esophageal squamous cell carcinoma made up the cohort. Repertoires were compared between samples taken before and after paclitaxel-nedaplatin therapy.

The time point tag for this specimen amounts to: after preoperative PTX-NDP chemotherapy. Paclitaxel-nedaplatin was administered to patients as preoperative chemotherapy before surgery. Overall results and qualifications from the work: TCR diversity increased significantly in peripheral T cells after chemotherapy, but not in tumor-infiltrating lymphocytes. Paclitaxel-nedaplatin therapy induced immediate and substantial clonotype frequency changes, with contraction more likely among abundant clones than amplification. Rather than arising solely from local clonal changes, post-treatment tumor-infiltrating lymphocytes appeared to come partly from peripheral T cells that migrated into the tumor. Only 4 or 5 patients with esophageal squamous cell carcinoma were analyzed, making for a small cohort.

The method was PCR. For sequencing, a HiSeq X Ten was employed. High-throughput sequencing was used to characterize the TCR repertoires. TCRdb ran its own pipeline on the public reads, namely fastp trimming at Q25 and MiXCR clone calling, and kept in-frame beta chains. Each entry merges the rows of one CDR3 protein and shows their most common DNA and genes. Across this sample there are fewer than 20,000 distinct CDR3 sequences, with roughly 50% seen only once. Clones ranked in the top ten supply roughly 29% of the sample. CDR1 and CDR2 are read off the germline V gene as SGHTA and FQGNSA. V loses 1 base, J loses 0 bases, and the germline ends lie 13 bases apart. The CDR3 starts with the cysteine, ends with the phenylalanine, and has 17 residues. This entry keeps only the CDR3 DNA: 51 bases, framed from base 1. This clonotype occurred many times. Its antigen is unknown. Base qualities are not recorded, but no much larger clone differs from it by a single base.

This clonotype originated in a human donor with esophageal squamous cell carcinoma. The donor label of this sample is uncertain. Collection took place from a patient given preoperative chemotherapy. The rearranged chain carries TRBV7-2 and TRBJ2-1; the D segment could be TRBD2, given 6 matching bases. CDR3 reads: CASSLGSGLSSYNEQFF. The bases read TGTGCCAGCAGCTTAGGGTCAGGACTAAGCTCCTACAATGAGCAGTTCTTC. The entire variable domain, with the stretches around the CDR3 drawn from the reference TRBV7-2 and TRBJ2-1 proteins, is GAGVSQSPSNKVTEKGKDVELRCDPISGHTALYWYRQSLGQGLEFLIYFQGNSAPDKSGLPSDRFSAERTGGSVSTLTIQRTQQEDSAVYLCASSLGSGLSSYNEQFFGPGTRLTVL.